This TCR beta chain was sequenced during a study of T-cell reconstitution after alpha-beta-depleted transplantation in children. CDR3 size: 14 residues. Per the germline V gene, CDR1 is MGHRA and CDR2 is YSYEKL. Trimming stripped 4 bases from V and 2 bases from J, with 12 bases between. Unique molecular identifiers were incorporated during preparation of the TCRbeta library. MiXCR, run by TCRdb on the PCR reads, gives a single entry per CDR3 protein. The table lists a few hundred thousand distinct CDR3 sequences, about a tenth of them singletons, with roughly 5% in the top ten. Material: PBMCs from the stem cell graft donor, obtained from the stem cell graft. The chain recombines TRBV4-1 with TRBJ2-7, with D perhaps assigned TRBD1 or TRBD2 (5 bases each). This clonotype was obtained from a human donor who donated a stem cell graft to a child with acute myeloid leukemia. CDR3 region: CASSLRDGAYEQYV. The CDR3 DNA reads as TGCGCCAGCAGCCTCCGGGACGGGGCCTACGAGCAGTACGTC.